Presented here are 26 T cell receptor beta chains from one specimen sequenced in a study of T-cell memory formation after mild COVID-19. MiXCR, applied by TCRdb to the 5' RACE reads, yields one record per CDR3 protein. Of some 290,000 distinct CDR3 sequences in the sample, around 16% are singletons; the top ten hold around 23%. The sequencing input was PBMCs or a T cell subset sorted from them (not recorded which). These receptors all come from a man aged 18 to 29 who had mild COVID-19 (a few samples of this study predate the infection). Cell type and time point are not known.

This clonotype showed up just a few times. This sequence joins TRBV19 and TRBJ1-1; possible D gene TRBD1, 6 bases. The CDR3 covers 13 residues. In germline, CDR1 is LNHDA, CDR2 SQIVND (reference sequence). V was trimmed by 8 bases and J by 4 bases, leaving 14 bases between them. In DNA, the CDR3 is TGTGCCAGTTCGACGGGGGCGGTCACTGAAGCTTTCTTT. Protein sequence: CASSTGAVTEAFF.

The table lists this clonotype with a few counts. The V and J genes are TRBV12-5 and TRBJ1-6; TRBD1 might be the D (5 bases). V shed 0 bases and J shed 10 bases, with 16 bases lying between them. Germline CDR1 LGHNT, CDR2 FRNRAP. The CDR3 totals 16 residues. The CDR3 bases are TGTGCTAGTGGTTTGGTAGCGGCAGGGCGCCGCTCACCCCTCCACTTT. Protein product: CASGLVAAGRRSPLHF.

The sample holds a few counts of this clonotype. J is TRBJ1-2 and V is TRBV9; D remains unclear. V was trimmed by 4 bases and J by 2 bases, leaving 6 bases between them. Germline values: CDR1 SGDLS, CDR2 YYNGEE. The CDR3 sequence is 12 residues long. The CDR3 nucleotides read TGTGCCAGCAGCTCTCAAAACTATGGCTACACCTTC. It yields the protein CASSSQNYGYTF.

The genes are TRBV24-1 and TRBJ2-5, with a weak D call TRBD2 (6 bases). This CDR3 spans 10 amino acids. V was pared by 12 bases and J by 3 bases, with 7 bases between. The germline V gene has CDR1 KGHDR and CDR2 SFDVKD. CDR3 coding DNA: TGTGCCCCGGGAGAAGAGACCCAGTACTTC. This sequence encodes CAPGEETQYF.

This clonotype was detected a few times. The CDR3 DNA is TGTGCCATCAGTGAGTCGACTAGCGGGGGGGCCCATGAGCAGTTCTTC. Protein product: CAISESTSGGAHEQFF. This chain links TRBV10-3 with TRBJ2-1; 14 bases fit TRBD2. Germline V gene lookup returns CDR1 ENHRY and CDR2 SYGVKD. With V trimmed by 0 bases and J by 8 bases, 3 bases remained unmatched. The CDR3 length is 16 residues.

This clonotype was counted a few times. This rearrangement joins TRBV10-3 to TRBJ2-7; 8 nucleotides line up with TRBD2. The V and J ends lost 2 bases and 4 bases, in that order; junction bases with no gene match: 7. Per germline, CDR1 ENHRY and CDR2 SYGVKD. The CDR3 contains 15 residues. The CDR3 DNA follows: TGTGCCATCAGTGAGGTCCGGCGGGGGGCGTACGAGCAGTACGTC. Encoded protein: CAISEVRRGAYEQYV.

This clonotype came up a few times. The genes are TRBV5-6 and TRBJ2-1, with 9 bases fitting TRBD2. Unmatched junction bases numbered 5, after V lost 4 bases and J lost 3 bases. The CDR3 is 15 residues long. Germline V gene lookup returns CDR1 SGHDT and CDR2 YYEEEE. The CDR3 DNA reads TGTGCCAGCAGCAGACTAGCGGTGATCTACAATGAGCAGTTCTTC. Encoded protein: CASSRLAVIYNEQFF.

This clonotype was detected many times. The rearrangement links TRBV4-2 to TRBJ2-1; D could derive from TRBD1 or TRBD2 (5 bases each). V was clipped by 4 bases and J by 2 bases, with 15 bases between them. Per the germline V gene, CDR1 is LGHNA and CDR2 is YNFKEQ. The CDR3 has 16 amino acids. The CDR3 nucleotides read TGTGCCAGCAGCCCCGGGTGGGGGACGCCCTACAATGAGCAGTTCTTC. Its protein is CASSPGWGTPYNEQFF.

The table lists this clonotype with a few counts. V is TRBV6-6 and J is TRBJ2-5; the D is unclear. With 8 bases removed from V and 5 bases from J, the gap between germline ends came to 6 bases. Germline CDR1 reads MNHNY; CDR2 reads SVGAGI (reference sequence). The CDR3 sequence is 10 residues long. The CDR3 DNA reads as TGTGCCAGCCTGGCGGAGACCCAGTACTTC. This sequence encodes CASLAETQYF.

The CDR3 sequence is CASSTSGNQGGNQFF. CDR3 in DNA: TGTGCCAGCAGCACATCCGGGAACCAGGGGGGGAATCAGTTCTTC. The rearrangement joins TRBV5-4 to TRBJ2-1; either TRBD1 or TRBD2 may supply D (7 bases each). Between the trimmed V and J ends, which lost 4 bases and 13 bases, there was a span of 24 bases. The CDR3 consists of 15 residues. The germline gives CDR1 SGHNT, CDR2 YYREEE (reference sequence).

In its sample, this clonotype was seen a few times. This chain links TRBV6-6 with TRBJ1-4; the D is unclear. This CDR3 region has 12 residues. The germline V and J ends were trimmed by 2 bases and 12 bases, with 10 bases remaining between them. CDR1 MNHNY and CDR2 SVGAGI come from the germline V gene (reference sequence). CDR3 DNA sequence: TGTGCCAGCAGTTACGTGGCGGAGGAACTGTTTTTT. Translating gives CASSYVAEELFF.

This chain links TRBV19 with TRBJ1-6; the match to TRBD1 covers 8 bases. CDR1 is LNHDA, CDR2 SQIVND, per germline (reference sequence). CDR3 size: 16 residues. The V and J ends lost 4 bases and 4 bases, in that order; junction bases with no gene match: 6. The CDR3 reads CASSTGTGRYNSPLHF. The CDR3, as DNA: TGTGCCAGTAGTACCGGGACAGGCCGGTATAATTCACCCCTCCACTTT. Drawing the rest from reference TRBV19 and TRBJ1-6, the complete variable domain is DGGITQSPKYLFRKEGQNVTLSCEQNLNHDAMYWYRQDPGQGLRLIYYSQIVNDFQKGDIAEGYSVSREKKESFPLTVTSAQKNPTAFYLCASSTGTGRYNSPLHFGNGTRLTVT.

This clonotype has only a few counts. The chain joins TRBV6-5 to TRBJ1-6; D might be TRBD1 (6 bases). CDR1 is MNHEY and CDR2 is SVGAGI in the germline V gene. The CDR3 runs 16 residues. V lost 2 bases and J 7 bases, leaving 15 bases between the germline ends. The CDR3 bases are TGTGCCAGCAGTTACGGTTGGTCCCAGGGGAATTCACCCCTCCACTTT. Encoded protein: CASSYGWSQGNSPLHF.

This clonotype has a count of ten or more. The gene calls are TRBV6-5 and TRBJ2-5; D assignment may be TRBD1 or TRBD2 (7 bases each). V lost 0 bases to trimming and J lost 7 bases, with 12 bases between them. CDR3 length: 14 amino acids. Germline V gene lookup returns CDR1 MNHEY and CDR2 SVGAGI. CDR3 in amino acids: CASSYSGGDRTQYF. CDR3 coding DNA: TGTGCCAGCAGTTACTCGGGAGGGGACAGGACCCAGTACTTC.

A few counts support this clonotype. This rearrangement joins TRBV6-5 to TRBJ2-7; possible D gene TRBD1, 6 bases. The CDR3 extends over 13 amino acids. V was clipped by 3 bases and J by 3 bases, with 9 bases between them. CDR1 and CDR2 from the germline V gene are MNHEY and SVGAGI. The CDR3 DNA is TGTGCCAGCAGTTATTTACAGGGCTACGAGCAGTACTTC. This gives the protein CASSYLQGYEQYF.

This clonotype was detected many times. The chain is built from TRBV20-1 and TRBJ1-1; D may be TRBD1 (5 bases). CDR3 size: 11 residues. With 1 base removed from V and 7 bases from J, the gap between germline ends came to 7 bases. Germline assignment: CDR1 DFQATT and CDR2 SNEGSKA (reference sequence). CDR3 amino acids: CSARVQGEAFF. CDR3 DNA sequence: TGCAGTGCTAGAGTCCAGGGTGAAGCTTTCTTT.

CDR3 DNA: TGTGCCAGCAAGCTTAGCAGGGGATCCCTCTACGAGCAGTACTTC. Its translation is CASKLSRGSLYEQYF. The gene calls are TRBV7-2 and TRBJ2-7; D is possibly TRBD1 (6 bases). Germline V gives CDR1 SGHTA, CDR2 FQGNSA. Trimming cost V 7 bases and J 3 bases, with 19 bases left between them. The CDR3 has 15 residues.

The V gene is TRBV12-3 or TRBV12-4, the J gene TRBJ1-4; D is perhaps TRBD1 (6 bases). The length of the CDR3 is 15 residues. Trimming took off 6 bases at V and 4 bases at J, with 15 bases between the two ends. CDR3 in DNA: TGTGCCAGCAGCTCCTCAGGGGAGGGTAATGAAAAACTGTTTTTT. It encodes CASSSSGEGNEKLFF.

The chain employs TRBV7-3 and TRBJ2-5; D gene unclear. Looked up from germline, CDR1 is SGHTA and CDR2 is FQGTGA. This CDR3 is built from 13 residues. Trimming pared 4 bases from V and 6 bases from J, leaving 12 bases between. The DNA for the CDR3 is TGTGCCAGCAGCTCCTCGGATTCTAAGACCCAGTACTTC. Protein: CASSSSDSKTQYF.

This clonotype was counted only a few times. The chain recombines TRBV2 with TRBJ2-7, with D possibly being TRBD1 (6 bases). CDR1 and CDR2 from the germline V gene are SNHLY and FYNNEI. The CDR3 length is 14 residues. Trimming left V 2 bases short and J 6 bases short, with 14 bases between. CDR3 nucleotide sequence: TGTGCCAGCAGTGAAACAGGGCGGGTGGGCGAGCAGTACGTC. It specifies CASSETGRVGEQYV.

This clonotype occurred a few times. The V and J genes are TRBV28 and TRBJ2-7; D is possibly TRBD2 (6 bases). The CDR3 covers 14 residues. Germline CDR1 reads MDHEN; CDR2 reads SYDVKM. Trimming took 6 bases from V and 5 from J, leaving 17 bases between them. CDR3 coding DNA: TGTGCCAGCAGCAATTTTCGGGGGATCGACGAGCAGTACGTC. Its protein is CASSNFRGIDEQYV.

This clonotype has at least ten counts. The CDR3 loop reads CASSDVYEQYF. DNA for the CDR3: TGTGCCAGCAGTGATGTCTACGAGCAGTACTTC. This sequence joins TRBV6-4 and TRBJ2-7; D is ambiguous. CDR1 MRHNA and CDR2 SNTAGT come from the germline V gene. V was shortened by 3 bases and J by 3 bases, with 3 bases between the two germline ends. CDR3 length: 11 amino acids.

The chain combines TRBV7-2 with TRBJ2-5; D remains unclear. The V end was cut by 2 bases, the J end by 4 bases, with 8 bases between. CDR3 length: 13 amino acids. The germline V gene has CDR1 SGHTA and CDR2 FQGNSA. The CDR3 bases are TGTGCCAGCAGCTTACAGAAGTTAGAGACCCAGTACTTC. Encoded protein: CASSLQKLETQYF. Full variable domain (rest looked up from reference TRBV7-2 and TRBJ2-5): GAGVSQSPSNKVTEKGKDVELRCDPISGHTALYWYRQSLGQGLEFLIYFQGNSAPDKSGLPSDRFSAERTGGSVSTLTIQRTQQEDSAVYLCASSLQKLETQYFGPGTRLLVL.

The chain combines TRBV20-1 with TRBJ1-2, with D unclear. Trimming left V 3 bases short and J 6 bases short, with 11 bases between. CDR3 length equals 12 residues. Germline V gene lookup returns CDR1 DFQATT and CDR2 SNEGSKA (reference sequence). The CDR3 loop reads CSASMGMDGYTF. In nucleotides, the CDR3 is TGCAGTGCTAGTATGGGGATGGATGGCTACACCTTC.

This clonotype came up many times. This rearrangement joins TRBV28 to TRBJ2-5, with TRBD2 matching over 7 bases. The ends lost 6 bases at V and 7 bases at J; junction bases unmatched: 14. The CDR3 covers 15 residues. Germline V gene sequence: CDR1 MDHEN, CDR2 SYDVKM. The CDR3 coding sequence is TGTGCCAGCAGCTCACACCGGACTAGTCGGGGGACCCAGTACTTC. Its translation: CASSSHRTSRGTQYF.

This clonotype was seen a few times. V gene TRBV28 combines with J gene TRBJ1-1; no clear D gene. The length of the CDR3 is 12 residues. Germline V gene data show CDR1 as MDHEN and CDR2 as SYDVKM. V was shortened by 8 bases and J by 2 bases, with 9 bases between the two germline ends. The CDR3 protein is CASESVNTEAFF. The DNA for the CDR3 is TGTGCCAGCGAGTCAGTAAACACTGAAGCTTTCTTT.